Following are 9 T cell receptor beta chains from one sample sequenced in a study of OX40 agonist ivuxolimab in advanced cancers. The repertoire was sequenced with immunoSEQ multiplex PCR; TCRdb's copy has only in-frame clones and lacks some. The sample includes about 29,000 clones, about 93% seen only once; the top ten take roughly 9.4%. The source material was CD4+ or CD8+ T cells sorted from blood, sampled in a trial of the OX40 agonist ivuxolimab. The source of these receptors is an adult with an advanced solid tumor such as melanoma, head and neck, liver or kidney cancer.

The chain couples TRBV5-6 to TRBJ2-5, with D hard to call. The V end was cut by 0 bases, the J end by 2 bases, with 8 bases between. The V gene's germline CDR1 is SGHDT and CDR2 YYEEEE. CDR3 length: 14 residues. The DNA of the CDR3 is TGTGCCAGCAGCTTGGTCAATGGGCAAGAGACCCAGTACTTC. This sequence encodes CASSLVNGQETQYF.

V gene TRBV6-5 combines with J gene TRBJ2-7; D is undetermined. This CDR3 is 13 amino acids long. Germline-derived CDR1 and CDR2 are MNHEY and SVGAGI. Trimming removed 4 bases from V and 0 bases from J, with 7 bases in between. The CDR3: CASSSVVSYEQYF. DNA of the CDR3: TGTGCCAGCAGTTCGGTAGTCTCCTACGAGCAGTACTTC.

This chain links TRBV11-2 with TRBJ2-3; D may be TRBD1 or TRBD2 (5 bases each). The CDR3 runs to 18 residues. In germline, CDR1 is SGHAT, CDR2 FQNNGV. V gave up 4 bases and J gave up 4 bases, with 24 bases separating them. CDR3 sequence: CASSWILAGTENPDTQYF. In nucleotides, the CDR3 is TGTGCCAGCAGCTGGATACTGGCAGGGACGGAAAATCCAGATACGCAGTATTTT.

The rearrangement joins TRBV7-6 to TRBJ2-3; 7 bases match TRBD1. The CDR3 consists of 16 residues. Germline V gene sequence: CDR1 SGHVS, CDR2 FNYEAQ. Trimming removed 5 bases from V and 3 bases from J; junction bases left unmatched: 11. The chain's CDR3 is CASSPQTGYGTDTQYF. The CDR3, as DNA: TGTGCCAGCAGCCCCCAGACAGGGTACGGGACAGATACGCAGTATTTT. Complete variable domain (other parts from reference TRBV7-6 and TRBJ2-3): GAGVSQSPRYKVTKRGQDVALRCDPISGHVSLYWYRQALGQGPEFLTYFNYEAQQDKSGLPNDRFSAERPEGSISTLTIQRTEQRDSAMYRCASSPQTGYGTDTQYFGPGTRLTVL.

The V and J genes are TRBV19 and TRBJ2-1; D gene unclear. Germline CDR1 is LNHDA and CDR2 is SQIVND (reference sequence). Between the trimmed V and J ends, which lost 3 bases and 4 bases, there was a span of 13 bases. The CDR3 covers 15 residues. The CDR3 region is CASSMSAAKYNEQFF. The CDR3, as DNA: TGTGCCAGTAGTATGTCTGCGGCGAAGTACAATGAGCAGTTCTTC. Full variable domain (outside the CDR3, taken from reference TRBV19 and TRBJ2-1): DGGITQSPKYLFRKEGQNVTLSCEQNLNHDAMYWYRQDPGQGLRLIYYSQIVNDFQKGDIAEGYSVSREKKESFPLTVTSAQKNPTAFYLCASSMSAAKYNEQFFGPGTRLTVL.

CDR3 sequence (DNA): TGCGCCAGCAGCTTACTCACGGCCCAAGAGACCCAGTACTTC. Its translation: CASSLLTAQETQYF. The gene calls are TRBV5-1 and TRBJ2-5, with D unresolved. The CDR3 runs 14 residues. The germline V and J ends were trimmed by 2 bases and 1 base, with 9 bases remaining between them. Germline lookup yields CDR1 SGHRS and CDR2 YFSETQ.

The CDR3 spells CASRSSGRALSYNEQFF. For the CDR3, the DNA is TGTGCCAGCAGGAGTAGCGGGAGGGCCCTTTCCTACAATGAGCAGTTCTTC. The gene calls are TRBV7-9 and TRBJ2-1, with 11 bases fitting TRBD2. The germline gives CDR1 SEHNR, CDR2 FQNEAQ (reference sequence). This CDR3 spans 17 amino acids. Trimming took 6 bases from V and 1 from J; bases not matched to a gene: 8.

The V gene is TRBV25-1, the J gene TRBJ2-5; D call uncertain. The germline V gene has CDR1 MGHDK and CDR2 SYGVNS. The V gene lost 4 bases and the J gene lost 7 bases, with 7 bases spanning the gap. The CDR3 spans 11 residues. CDR3 in amino acids: CASSGVRTQYF. As DNA, the CDR3 is TGTGCCAGCAGTGGAGTCAGGACCCAGTACTTC.

V and J are TRBV4-3 and TRBJ1-2; no clear D. From germline, CDR1 is LGHNA and CDR2 YSLEER. Trimming removed 1 base at V and 0 bases at J, with 9 bases between. CDR3 length: 15 residues. CDR3 in DNA: TGCGCCAGCAGCCAAGGCGTCAGTTCTAACTATGGCTACACCTTC. As protein: CASSQGVSSNYGYTF.